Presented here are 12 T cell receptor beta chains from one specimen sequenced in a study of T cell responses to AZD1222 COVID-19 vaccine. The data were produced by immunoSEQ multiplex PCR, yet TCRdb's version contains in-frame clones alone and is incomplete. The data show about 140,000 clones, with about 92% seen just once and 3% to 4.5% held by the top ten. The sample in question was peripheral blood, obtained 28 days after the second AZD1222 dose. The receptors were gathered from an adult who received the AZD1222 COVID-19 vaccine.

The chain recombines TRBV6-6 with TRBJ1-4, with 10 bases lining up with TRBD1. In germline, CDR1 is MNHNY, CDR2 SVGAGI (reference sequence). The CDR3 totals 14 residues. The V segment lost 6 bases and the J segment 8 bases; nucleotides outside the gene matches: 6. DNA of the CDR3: TGTGCCAGCAGGAGAGGGACAGGGGCGGAAAAACTGTTTTTT. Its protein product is CASRRGTGAEKLFF.

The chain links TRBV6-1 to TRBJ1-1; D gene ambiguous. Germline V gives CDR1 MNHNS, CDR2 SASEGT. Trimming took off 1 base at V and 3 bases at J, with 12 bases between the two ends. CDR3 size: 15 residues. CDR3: CASSEGPGGYTEAFF. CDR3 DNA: TGTGCCAGCAGTGAAGGTCCGGGCGGGTACACTGAAGCTTTCTTT.

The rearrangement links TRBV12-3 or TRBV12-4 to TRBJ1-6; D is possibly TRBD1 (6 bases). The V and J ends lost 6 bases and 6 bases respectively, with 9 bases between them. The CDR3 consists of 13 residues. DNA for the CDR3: TGTGCCAGCAGGAAACAGGGTAATTCACCCCTCCACTTT. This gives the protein CASRKQGNSPLHF.

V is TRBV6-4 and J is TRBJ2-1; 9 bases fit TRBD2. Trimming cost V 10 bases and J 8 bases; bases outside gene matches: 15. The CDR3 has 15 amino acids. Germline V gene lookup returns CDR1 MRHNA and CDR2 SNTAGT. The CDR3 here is CANNSLPGLAHEQFF. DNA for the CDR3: TGTGCCAACAACTCACTACCGGGACTAGCCCATGAGCAGTTCTTC.

Here the CDR3 reads CASSFGTGRFDTEAFF. Here the CDR3 DNA reads TGCGCCAGCAGCTTTGGGACAGGGAGGTTCGACACTGAAGCTTTCTTT. V usage is TRBV5-1 and J usage is TRBJ1-1; 9 bases line up with TRBD1. Looked up from germline, CDR1 is SGHRS and CDR2 is YFSETQ. The J segment lost 3 bases and the V segment lost 2 bases, leaving 8 bases of the junction unmatched. The CDR3 consists of 16 residues. Full variable domain (outside the CDR3, taken from reference TRBV5-1 and TRBJ1-1): KAGVTQTPRYLIKTRGQQVTLSCSPISGHRSVSWYQQTPGQGLQFLFEYFSETQRNKGNFPGRFSGRQFSNSRSEMNVSTLELGDSALYLCASSFGTGRFDTEAFFGQGTRLTVV.

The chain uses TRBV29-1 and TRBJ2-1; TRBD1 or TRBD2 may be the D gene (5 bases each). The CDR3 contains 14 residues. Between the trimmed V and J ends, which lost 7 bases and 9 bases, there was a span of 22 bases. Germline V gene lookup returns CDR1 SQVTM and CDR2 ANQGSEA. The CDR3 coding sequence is TGCAGCGGCAGACCCGGGACCTTTGGGGGTGAGCAGTTCTTC. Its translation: CSGRPGTFGGEQFF.

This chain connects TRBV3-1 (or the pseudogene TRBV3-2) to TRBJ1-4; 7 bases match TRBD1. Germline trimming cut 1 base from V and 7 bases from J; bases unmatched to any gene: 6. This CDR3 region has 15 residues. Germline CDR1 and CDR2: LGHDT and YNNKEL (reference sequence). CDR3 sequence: CASSQVGGAFEKLFF. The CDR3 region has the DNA TGTGCCAGCAGCCAAGTAGGGGGCGCGTTTGAAAAACTGTTTTTT.

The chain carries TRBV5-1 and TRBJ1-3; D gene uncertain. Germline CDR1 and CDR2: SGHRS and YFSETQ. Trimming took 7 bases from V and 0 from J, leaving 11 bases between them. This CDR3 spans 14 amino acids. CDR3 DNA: TGCGCCAGCCGACCATCTTTCTCTGGAAACACCATATATTTT. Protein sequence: CASRPSFSGNTIYF.

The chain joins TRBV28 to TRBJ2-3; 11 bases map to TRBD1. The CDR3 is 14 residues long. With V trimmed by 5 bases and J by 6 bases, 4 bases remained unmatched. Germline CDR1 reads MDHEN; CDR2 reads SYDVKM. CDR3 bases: TGTGCCAGCAGTCGGACAGGGGGCATGGATACGCAGTATTTT. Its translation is CASSRTGGMDTQYF.

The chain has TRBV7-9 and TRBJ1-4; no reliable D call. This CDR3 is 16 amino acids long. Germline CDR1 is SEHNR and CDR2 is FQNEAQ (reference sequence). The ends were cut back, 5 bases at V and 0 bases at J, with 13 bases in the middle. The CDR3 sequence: CASSVGQTATNEKLFF. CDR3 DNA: TGTGCCAGCAGCGTTGGTCAGACTGCAACTAATGAAAAACTGTTTTTT.

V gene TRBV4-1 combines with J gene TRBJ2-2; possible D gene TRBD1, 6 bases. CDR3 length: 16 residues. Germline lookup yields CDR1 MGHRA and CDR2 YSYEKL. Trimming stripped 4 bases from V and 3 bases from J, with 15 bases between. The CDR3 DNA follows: TGCGCCAGCAGCCCTAATTCACAGGGACACACCGGGGAGCTGTTTTTT. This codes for CASSPNSQGHTGELFF.

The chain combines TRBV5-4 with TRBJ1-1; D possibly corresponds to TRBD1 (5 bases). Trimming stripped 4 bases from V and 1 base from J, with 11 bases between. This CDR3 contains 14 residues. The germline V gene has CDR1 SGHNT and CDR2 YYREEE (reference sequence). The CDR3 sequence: CASSPPGRNTEAFF. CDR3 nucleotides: TGTGCCAGCAGCCCACCGGGGCGGAACACTGAAGCTTTCTTT.